What follows describes a single TCR beta chain. The antigen is not known. From germline, CDR1 is MGHDK and CDR2 SYGVNS. This CDR3 contains 15 residues. The J segment lost 5 bases and the V segment lost 1 base, leaving 5 bases of the junction unmatched. The data were taken from a study of shared clonotypes between healthy human individuals. CD8 memory combined CD45RO+ cells with CCR7-negative CD45RA+ TemRA cells. Every subset's genomic DNA went evenly onto several immunoSEQ plates. The repertoire was sequenced with immunoSEQ multiplex PCR; TCRdb's copy has only in-frame clones and lacks some. The table has 90,000 to 120,000 clones, 65% to 75% seen once. Study-wide points: On the whole, naive subsets had larger estimated richness than memory subsets had. Sampling used blood alone; tissue repertoires probably differ.

The specimen was memory CD8+ T cells sorted from blood. The subset: CD45RO+ cells pooled with CCR7-negative TemRA cells. The TCR comes from a woman aged 30 to 39 in good health. The chain carries TRBV25-1 and TRBJ2-3; TRBD2 aligns across 8 bases. Here the CDR3 reads CASSESAGVQDTQYF. In DNA, the CDR3 is TGTGCCAGCAGTGAATCAGCGGGAGTCCAAGATACGCAGTATTTT.